These T cell receptor beta chains were read from a single sample in a study of blood T cell repertoires in COVID-19. Method: immunoSEQ multiplex PCR; TCRdb's copy keeps in-frame clones and lacks some. The table includes roughly 160,000 clones, around 80% detected once. The sample comprised PBMCs or T cells enriched from blood (not recorded which). Receptors were obtained from a woman between 70 and 85 years old in a cohort exposed to, infected with or recovered from COVID-19 (not recorded which). The CDR3 runs from the conserved cysteine through the conserved F or W. A D gene is named only where the DNA matches it firmly.

j_call,v_call,d_call,cdr3_nt,cdr3_aa
TRBJ2-5,TRBV2,-,TGTGCCAGCGCTCAGGGTGCTCAAGAGACCCAGTACTTC,CASAQGAQETQYF
TRBJ2-1,TRBV5-1,TRBD1,TGCGCCAGCAGCTTGGACAGGGGCTCCTACAATGAGCAGTTCTTC,CASSLDRGSYNEQFF
TRBJ2-1,TRBV5-4,TRBD2,TGTGCCAGCAGTCCGGGGACTAGCGGGACTTACAATGAGCAGTTCTTC,CASSPGTSGTYNEQFF
TRBJ2-1,TRBV7-3,TRBD2,TGTGCCAGCAGCTCACCGGGACTAGCGGGAGGGGGAGATTACAATGAGCAGTTCTTC,CASSSPGLAGGGDYNEQFF
TRBJ1-6,TRBV18,TRBD1,TGTGCCAGCTCACCATCTATTTCCATTTTCTTCAACTCGGGACAGAGGAATTCACCCCTCCACTTT,CASSPSISIFFNSGQRNSPLHF
TRBJ1-2,TRBV28,-,TGTGCCAGCAGTTTTGCGGCTCCTCCGCCCTATGGCTACACCTTC,CASSFAAPPPYGYTF
TRBJ2-5,TRBV5-4,-,TGTGCCAGCAGCTTGACGTTGGGGTCTGGGGGAGGTTGGGAGACCCAGTACTTC,CASSLTLGSGGGWETQYF
TRBJ2-7,TRBV19,TRBD1,TGTGCCAGTAGTACCCCTCCAGGGGGCGCAGACTACGAGCAGTACTTC,CASSTPPGGADYEQYF
TRBJ2-5,TRBV20-1,TRBD2,TGCAGTGCTAGTGGGAGCGGGAGTATCCAAGAGACCCAGTACTTC,CSASGSGSIQETQYF
TRBJ2-2,TRBV11-2,TRBD1,TGTGCCAGCAGCTCTAGACAGGGAATCTATACCGGGGAGCTGTTTTTT,CASSSRQGIYTGELFF
TRBJ2-7,TRBV23-1,TRBD2,TGCGCCAGCAGTCACTCCCGGGACTACCCCCGCCACGAGCAGTACTTC,CASSHSRDYPRHEQYF
TRBJ2-3,TRBV7-2,TRBD2,TGTGCCAGCAGCTATACCGGGACTACTATCGGAGATACGCAGTATTTT,CASSYTGTTIGDTQYF
TRBJ1-2,TRBV28,-,TGTGCCAGCAGTTTGGGGTCAGGGAGGTATGGCTACACCTTC,CASSLGSGRYGYTF
TRBJ2-3,TRBV10-3,-,TGTGCCATCAGTGAAACAGCAAGCACAGATACGCAGTATTTT,CAISETASTDTQYF
TRBJ2-1,TRBV19,TRBD2,TGTGCCAGTACCCCACTCGGGGGACTAGCGGGCAATGAGCAGTTCTTC,CASTPLGGLAGNEQFF
TRBJ2-1,TRBV27,TRBD2,TGTGCCAGCAGTTTATTCGGCTTAGCGGGAGGATCCTACAATGAGCAGTTCTTC,CASSLFGLAGGSYNEQFF
TRBJ2-1,TRBV28,-,TGTGCCAGCAGTTTATGGGCAGGAGGATCCTACAATGAGCAGTTCTTC,CASSLWAGGSYNEQFF
TRBJ2-5,TRBV7-6,TRBD2,TGTGCCAGCAGGGGACTAGCGGGAGGTGTTGAGACCCAGTACTTC,CASRGLAGGVETQYF
TRBJ2-3,TRBV19,TRBD2,TGTGCCAGTAGTGACGCGGGAGTACGAGATACGCAGTATTTT,CASSDAGVRDTQYF
TRBJ2-2,TRBV3-1/TRBV3-2,-,TGTGCCAGCAGCCAAGCCTTAGCGGTCACCGGGGAGCTGTTTTTT,CASSQALAVTGELFF
TRBJ2-7,TRBV9,TRBD1,TGTGCCAGCAGCGCGCAACCCGACAGGGGCTACGAGCAGTACTTC,CASSAQPDRGYEQYF
TRBJ2-1,TRBV19,-,TGTGCCACCGAATCGACAGGAGCTGGGACCTACAATGAGCAGTTCTTC,CATESTGAGTYNEQFF
TRBJ2-1,TRBV29-1,-,TGCAGCGTTGGGGGGCAGGGGGGATACAATGAGCAGTTCTTC,CSVGGQGGYNEQFF
TRBJ2-1,TRBV27,-,TGTGCCAGCCGTGGACAAAGAGTAGCGGAAGACTACAATGAGCAGTTCTTC,CASRGQRVAEDYNEQFF
TRBJ1-1,TRBV19,-,TGTGCCAGTAGTATATCCCCCAGGGACTACTTCATGAACACTGAAGCTTTCTTT,CASSISPRDYFMNTEAFF
TRBJ1-1,TRBV10-3,-,TGTGCCAGCGCCCAACCGGGTGTAAACACTGAAGCTTTCTTT,CASAQPGVNTEAFF
TRBJ2-5,TRBV19,TRBD1,TGTGCCAGTAGCACCAAACAGGGGGAAGAGACCCAGTACTTC,CASSTKQGEETQYF
TRBJ2-1,TRBV11-2,TRBD2,TGTGCCAGCAGCTCGGGACTAGCGTATGAGCAGTTCTTC,CASSSGLAYEQFF
TRBJ1-5,TRBV6-2/TRBV6-3,TRBD1,TGTGCCAGCAGTGACGAAACAGGGGATTATAGCAATCAGCCCCAGCATTTT,CASSDETGDYSNQPQHF
TRBJ1-2,TRBV10-2,TRBD1,TGCGCCAGCAGTGAGACGGGACAGGACTATGGCTACACCTTC,CASSETGQDYGYTF
TRBJ1-1,TRBV6-5,-,TGTGCCAGCAGGAAAACAGGGAACACTGAAGCTTTCTTT,CASRKTGNTEAFF
TRBJ2-7,TRBV10-3,TRBD2,TGTGCCATCAGTGACTTCGCACTAGCGGGGACTCGGGAGCAGTACTTC,CAISDFALAGTREQYF
TRBJ2-2,TRBV4-3,-,TGCGCCAGCAGCCAAGGGGGACAATTGAACACCGGGGAGCTGTTTTTT,CASSQGGQLNTGELFF